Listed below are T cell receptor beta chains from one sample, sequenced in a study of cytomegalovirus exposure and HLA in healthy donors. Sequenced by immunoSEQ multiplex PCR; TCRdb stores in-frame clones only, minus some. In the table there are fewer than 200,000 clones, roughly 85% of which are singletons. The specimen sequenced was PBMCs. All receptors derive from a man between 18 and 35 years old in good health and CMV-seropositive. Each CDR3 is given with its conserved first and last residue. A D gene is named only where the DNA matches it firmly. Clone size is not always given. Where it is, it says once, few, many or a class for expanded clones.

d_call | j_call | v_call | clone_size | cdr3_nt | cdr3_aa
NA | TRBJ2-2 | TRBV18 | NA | TGTGCCAGCTCACCCGGTGGTAGGTTTGACTCGAACACCGGGGAGCTGTTTTTT | CASSPGGRFDSNTGELFF
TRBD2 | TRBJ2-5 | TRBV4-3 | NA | TGCGCCAGCAGCCGGACTAGCGGGGAGACCCAGTACTTC | CASSRTSGETQYF
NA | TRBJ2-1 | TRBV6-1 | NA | TGTGCCAGCAGTGAAGGTCAGATCTACAATGAGCAGTTCTTC | CASSEGQIYNEQFF
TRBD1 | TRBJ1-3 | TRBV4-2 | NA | TGTGCCAGCAGCCAAGGGACAGGGGGCTTCGGAAACACCATATATTTT | CASSQGTGGFGNTIYF
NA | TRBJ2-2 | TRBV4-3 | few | TGCGCCAGCAGCCAAGAGAGGTTGTCCGGGGAGCTGTTTTTT | CASSQERLSGELFF
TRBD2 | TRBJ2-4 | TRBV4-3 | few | TGCGCCAGCAGCCAGCGAGCTAGCGGGGGGGCCGGAGCCAAAAACATTCAGTACTTC | CASSQRASGGAGAKNIQYF
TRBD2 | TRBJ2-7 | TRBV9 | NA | TGTGCCAGCAGCCCATTCCCCAGCGGGGCCTCCTACGAGCAGTACTTC | CASSPFPSGASYEQYF
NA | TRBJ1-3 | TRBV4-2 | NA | TGTGCCAGCAGCCAAGAGACAGGAAACACCATATATTTT | CASSQETGNTIYF
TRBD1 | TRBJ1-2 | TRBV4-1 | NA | TGCGCCAGCAGCCAAGATCGGACAGGCAACTATGGCTACACCTTC | CASSQDRTGNYGYTF
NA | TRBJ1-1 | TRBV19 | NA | TGTGCCAGTAGTATTGAGGATACAGGTCACACTGAAGCTTTCTTT | CASSIEDTGHTEAFF
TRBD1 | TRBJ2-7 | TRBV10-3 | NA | TGTGCCATCTCGGGACAGGGCCTGCTAGGGCAGTACTTC | CAISGQGLLGQYF
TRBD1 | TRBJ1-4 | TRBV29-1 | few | TGCAGCGGTGGACAGGGTAATGAAAAACTGTTTTTT | CSGGQGNEKLFF
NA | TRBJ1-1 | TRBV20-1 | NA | TGCAGTGCTAGGGAGGGGACTGAAGCTTTCTTT | CSAREGTEAFF
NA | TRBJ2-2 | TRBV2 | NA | TGTGCCAGCAGCGGCAGGGGTTCGGCCGGGGAGCTGTTTTTT | CASSGRGSAGELFF
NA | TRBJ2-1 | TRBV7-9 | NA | TGTGCCAGCAGATACGGACAGTCGAGCTCCTACAATGAGCAGTTCTTC | CASRYGQSSSYNEQFF
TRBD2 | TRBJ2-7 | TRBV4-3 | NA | TGCGCCAGCAGCCAAGATTGGGCTAGCGGGAGGAGTTACGAGCAGTACTTC | CASSQDWASGRSYEQYF
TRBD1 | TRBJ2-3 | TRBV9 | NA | TGTGCCAGCAGCCCGATGACAGGGTTTCCCCAGTATTTT | CASSPMTGFPQYF
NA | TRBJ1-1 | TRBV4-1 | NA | TGCGCCAGCAGCCAAGCGGGGGGGGGTGGGACTGAAGCTTTCTTT | CASSQAGGGGTEAFF
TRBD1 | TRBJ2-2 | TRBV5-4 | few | TGTGCCAGCAGCTCTGGACAGGGGAACACCGGGGAGCTGTTTTTT | CASSSGQGNTGELFF
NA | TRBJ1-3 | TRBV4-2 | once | TGTGCCAGCAGCCAACCCGACAGATCTCTTCATGGAAACACCATATATTTT | CASSQPDRSLHGNTIYF
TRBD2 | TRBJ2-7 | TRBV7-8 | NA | TGTGCCAGCAGCCTAGGACTAGCGGGGACCTACGAGCAGTACTTC | CASSLGLAGTYEQYF
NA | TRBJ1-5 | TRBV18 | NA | TGTGCCAGCTCACCCACCGGCCAGGGAAATCAGCCCCAGCATTTT | CASSPTGQGNQPQHF
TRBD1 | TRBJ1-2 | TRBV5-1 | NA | TGCGCCAGCAGCACCGGACAGGCCAACTATGGCTACACCTTC | CASSTGQANYGYTF
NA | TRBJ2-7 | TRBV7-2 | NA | TGTGCCAGCAGCCCCCTAGGTCTAGGCTACGAGCAGTACTTC | CASSPLGLGYEQYF
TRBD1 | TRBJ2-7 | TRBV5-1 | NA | TGCGCCAGCAGCTTGGCCTGGGACAGGGCTACCTACGAGCAGTACTTC | CASSLAWDRATYEQYF
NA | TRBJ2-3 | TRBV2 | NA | TGTGCCAGCAGTGAATCCCCTCGCACAGATACGCAGTATTTT | CASSESPRTDTQYF
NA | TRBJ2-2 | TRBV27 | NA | TGTGCCAGCCGCACTTGGGGGGAGAACACCGGGGAGCTGTTTTTT | CASRTWGENTGELFF
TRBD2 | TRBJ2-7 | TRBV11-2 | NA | TGTGCCAGCAGCTTAGTCGCGGGGGTCTACGAGCAGTACTTC | CASSLVAGVYEQYF
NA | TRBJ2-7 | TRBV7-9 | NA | TGTGCCAGCAGCCCACCTGGCAATCTCTACGAGCAGTACTTC | CASSPPGNLYEQYF
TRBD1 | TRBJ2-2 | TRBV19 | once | TGTGCCAGTAGGGTGGGACAGGGGGCCGCCGGGGAGCTGTTTTTT | CASRVGQGAAGELFF
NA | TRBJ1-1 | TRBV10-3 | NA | TGTGCCATCAGTGAACTCTTAGAGGGGAACACTGAAGCTTTCTTT | CAISELLEGNTEAFF
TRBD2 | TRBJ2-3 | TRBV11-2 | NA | TGTGCCAGCAGAGTAGCAAGGACTAGCGGGACCCCCGAATATTTT | CASRVARTSGTPEYF
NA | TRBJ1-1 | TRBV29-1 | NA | TGCAGCGGCCACAGGGTGAACACTGAAGCTTTCTTT | CSGHRVNTEAFF
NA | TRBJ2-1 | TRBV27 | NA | TGTGCCAGCAGTTTATCGATGGTTGAAACAGGGGAAAAAAGCGGGGGAACCAACATCAATGAGCAGTTCTTC | CASSLSMVETGEKSGGTNINEQFF
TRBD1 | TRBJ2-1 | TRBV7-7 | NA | TGTGCCAGCAGCGCAGGGACAGGGGGATACAATGAGCAGTTCTTC | CASSAGTGGYNEQFF
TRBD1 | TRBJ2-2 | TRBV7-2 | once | TGTGCCAGCAGCTTAGTTTCACACAGGGGCGCGAACACCGGGGAGCTGTTTTTT | CASSLVSHRGANTGELFF
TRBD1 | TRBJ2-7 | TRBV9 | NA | TGTGCCAGCAGCCCCCGGGACAGGCCCTCCTACGAGCAGTACTTC | CASSPRDRPSYEQYF
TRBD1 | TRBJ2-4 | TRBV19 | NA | TGTGCCAGTAGTATTCTTGACAGGGGGACGGCCAAAAACATTCAGTACTTC | CASSILDRGTAKNIQYF
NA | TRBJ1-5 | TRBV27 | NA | TGTGCCAGCAGGTTTAACAGGGATCAGCCCCAGCATTTT | CASRFNRDQPQHF
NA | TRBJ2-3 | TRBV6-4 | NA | TGTGCCAGCAGTGACCATGGGGGGGGGCCTGGAGATACGCAGTATTTT | CASSDHGGGPGDTQYF
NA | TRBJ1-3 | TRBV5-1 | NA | TGCGCCAGCAGCTTGGGCAGTCCTGGAAACACCATATATTTT | CASSLGSPGNTIYF
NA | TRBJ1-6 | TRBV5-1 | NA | TGCGCCAGCAGCTTGGGGGGGGGCTCCTATAATTCACCCCTCCACTTT | CASSLGGGSYNSPLHF
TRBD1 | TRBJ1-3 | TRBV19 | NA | TGTGCCAGTAGTATCAACAGGGGGTTCCGGAACACCATATATTTT | CASSINRGFRNTIYF
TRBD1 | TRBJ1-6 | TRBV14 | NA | TGTGCCAGCAGGGACGACAGGGCTGGGTTAAGATCACCCCTCCACTTT | CASRDDRAGLRSPLHF
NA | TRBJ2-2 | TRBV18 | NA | TGTGCCAGCTCACCGATAAAGGGGGCCGGGGAGCTGTTTTTT | CASSPIKGAGELFF
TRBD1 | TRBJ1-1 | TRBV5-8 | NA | TGTGCCAGCAGCTTTCTGATGAGCGGGACAGGTACTTTCTTT | CASSFLMSGTGTFF
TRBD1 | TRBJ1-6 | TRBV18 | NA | TGTGCCAGCTCACCCGGACAGGCTAGAATTAATTCACCCCTCCACTTT | CASSPGQARINSPLHF
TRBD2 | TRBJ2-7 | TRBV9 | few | TGTGCCAGCAGCCCCAGCGGGGGGGGGCTAATCGGCGAGCAGTACTTC | CASSPSGGGLIGEQYF
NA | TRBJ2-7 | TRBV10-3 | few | TGTGCCATCAGTGACGGGGTCTACGAGCAGTACTTC | CAISDGVYEQYF
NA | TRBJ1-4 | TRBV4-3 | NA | TGCGCCAGCAGCCAAGAATGGAGCACTATCCCAACTAATGAAAAACTGTTTTTT | CASSQEWSTIPTNEKLFF